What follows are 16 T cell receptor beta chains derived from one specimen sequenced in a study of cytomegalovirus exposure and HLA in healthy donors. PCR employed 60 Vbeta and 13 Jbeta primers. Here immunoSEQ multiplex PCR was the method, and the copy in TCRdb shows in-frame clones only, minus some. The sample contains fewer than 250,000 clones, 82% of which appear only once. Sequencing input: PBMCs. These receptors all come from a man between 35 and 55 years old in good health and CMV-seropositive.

This CDR3 reads CASSSRHQPSNQPQHF. DNA of the CDR3: TGTGCCAGCAGCTCAAGACATCAGCCTAGCAATCAGCCCCAGCATTTT. V and J are TRBV7-6 and TRBJ1-5; the D is unclear. CDR1 and CDR2 (germline): SGHVS, FNYEAQ. CDR3 length equals 16 residues. V lost 4 bases and J 0 bases, leaving 13 bases between the germline ends.

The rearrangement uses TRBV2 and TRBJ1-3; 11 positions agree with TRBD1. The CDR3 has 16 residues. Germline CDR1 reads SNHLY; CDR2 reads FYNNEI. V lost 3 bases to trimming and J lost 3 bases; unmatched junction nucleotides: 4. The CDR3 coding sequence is TGTGCCAGCAGTGAGAGGGACAGGGGGTTTGGAAACACCATATATTTT. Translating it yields CASSERDRGFGNTIYF.

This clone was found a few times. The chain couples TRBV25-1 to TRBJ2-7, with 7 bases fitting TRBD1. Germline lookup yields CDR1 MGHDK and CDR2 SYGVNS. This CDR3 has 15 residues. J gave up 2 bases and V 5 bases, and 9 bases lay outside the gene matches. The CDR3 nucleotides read TGTGCCAGCAGTAAGGGACAGTGGTACCCCTACGAGCAGTACTTC. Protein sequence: CASSKGQWYPYEQYF.

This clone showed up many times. CDR3 amino acids: CASGGAGDTQYF. CDR3 in DNA: TGTGCCAGCGGAGGGGCGGGAGATACGCAGTATTTT. The chain combines TRBV14 with TRBJ2-3; TRBD2 might be the D (6 bases). V shed 8 bases and J shed 5 bases, with 11 bases lying between them. This CDR3 has 12 amino acids. Germline V gene data show CDR1 as SGHDN and CDR2 as FVKESK.

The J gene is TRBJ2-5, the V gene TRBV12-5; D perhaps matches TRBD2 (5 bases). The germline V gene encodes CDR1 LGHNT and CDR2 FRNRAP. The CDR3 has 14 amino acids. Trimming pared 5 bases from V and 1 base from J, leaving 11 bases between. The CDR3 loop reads CASGAVGSQETQYF. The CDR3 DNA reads TGTGCTAGTGGTGCCGTGGGGAGCCAAGAGACCCAGTACTTC.

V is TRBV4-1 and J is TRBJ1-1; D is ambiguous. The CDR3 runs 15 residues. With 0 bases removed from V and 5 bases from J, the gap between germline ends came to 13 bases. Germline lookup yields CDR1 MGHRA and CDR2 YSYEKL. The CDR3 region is CASSQDVVFSTEAFF. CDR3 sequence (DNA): TGCGCCAGCAGCCAAGATGTAGTCTTTAGTACTGAAGCTTTCTTT.

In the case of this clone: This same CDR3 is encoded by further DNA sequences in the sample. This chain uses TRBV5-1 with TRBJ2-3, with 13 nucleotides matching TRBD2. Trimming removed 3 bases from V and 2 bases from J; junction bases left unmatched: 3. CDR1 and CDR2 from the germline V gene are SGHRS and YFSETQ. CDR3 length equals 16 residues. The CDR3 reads CASSWGLAGSTDTQYF. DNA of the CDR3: TGCGCCAGCAGCTGGGGACTAGCGGGATCCACAGATACGCAGTATTTT.

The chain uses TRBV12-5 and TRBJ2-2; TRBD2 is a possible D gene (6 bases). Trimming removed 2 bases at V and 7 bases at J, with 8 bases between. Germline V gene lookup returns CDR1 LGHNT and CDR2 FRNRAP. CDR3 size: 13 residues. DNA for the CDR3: TGTGCTAGTGGTTTGTACGGGGGCGGGGAGCTGTTTTTT. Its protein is CASGLYGGGELFF.

CDR3 residues: CASAGQGIYGYTF. DNA of the CDR3: TGTGCCAGCGCCGGACAGGGAATATATGGCTACACCTTC. J is TRBJ1-2 and V is TRBV6-5; 8 bases match TRBD1. V shed 8 bases, J shed 5 bases, and the junction held 7 bases outside the gene matches. The CDR3 covers 13 residues. Germline V gene sequence: CDR1 MNHEY, CDR2 SVGAGI.

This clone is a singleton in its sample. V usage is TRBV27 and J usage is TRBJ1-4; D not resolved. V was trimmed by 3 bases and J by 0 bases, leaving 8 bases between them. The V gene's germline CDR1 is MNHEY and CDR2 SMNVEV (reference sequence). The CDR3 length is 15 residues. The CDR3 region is CASSFRHSTNEKLFF. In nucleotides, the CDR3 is TGTGCCAGCAGTTTCCGACACTCAACTAATGAAAAACTGTTTTTT.

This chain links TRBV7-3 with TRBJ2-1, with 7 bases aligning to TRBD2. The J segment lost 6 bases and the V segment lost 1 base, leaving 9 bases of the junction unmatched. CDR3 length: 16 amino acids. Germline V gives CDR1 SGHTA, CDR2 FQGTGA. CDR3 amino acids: CASSLNPAGVGNEQFF. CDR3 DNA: TGTGCCAGCAGCTTAAATCCCGCGGGAGTGGGCAATGAGCAGTTCTTC.

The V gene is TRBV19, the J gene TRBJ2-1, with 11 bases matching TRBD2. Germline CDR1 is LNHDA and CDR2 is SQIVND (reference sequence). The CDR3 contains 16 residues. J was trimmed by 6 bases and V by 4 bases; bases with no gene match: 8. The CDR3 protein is CASSTAGLAVINEQFF. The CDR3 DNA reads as TGTGCCAGTAGTACGGCGGGACTAGCGGTCATCAATGAGCAGTTCTTC.

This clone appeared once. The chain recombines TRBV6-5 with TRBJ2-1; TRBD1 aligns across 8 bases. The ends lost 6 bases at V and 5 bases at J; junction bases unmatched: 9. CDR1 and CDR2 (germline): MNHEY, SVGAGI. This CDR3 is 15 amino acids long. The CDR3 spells CASRRQGFGDNEQFF. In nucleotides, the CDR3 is TGTGCCAGCAGAAGACAGGGGTTCGGTGACAATGAGCAGTTCTTC.

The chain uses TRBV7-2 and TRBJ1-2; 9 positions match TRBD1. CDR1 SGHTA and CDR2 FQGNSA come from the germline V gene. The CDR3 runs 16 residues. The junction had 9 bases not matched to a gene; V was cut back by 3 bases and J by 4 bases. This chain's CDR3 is CASSLGGQGSSYGYTF. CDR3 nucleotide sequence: TGTGCCAGCAGCTTGGGGGGACAGGGATCTAGCTATGGCTACACCTTC.

CDR3 protein: CASSSEGAVNEQFF. The CDR3 DNA reads as TGTGCCAGCAGCTCGGAGGGGGCTGTAAATGAGCAGTTCTTC. This sequence joins TRBV5-6 and TRBJ2-1; a weak D match, TRBD1 (7 bases). Germline loops: CDR1 SGHDT, CDR2 YYEEEE. CDR3 length: 14 residues. Between the trimmed V and J ends, which lost 3 bases and 7 bases, there was a span of 14 bases.

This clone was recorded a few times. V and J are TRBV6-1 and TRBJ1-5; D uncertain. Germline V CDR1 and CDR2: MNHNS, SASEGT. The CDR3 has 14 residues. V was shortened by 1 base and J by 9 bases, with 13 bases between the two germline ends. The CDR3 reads CASSEEGGSRPQHF. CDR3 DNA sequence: TGTGCCAGCAGTGAAGAAGGCGGGTCCCGGCCCCAGCATTTT.